The source of this T cell receptor (beta chain) is a study of shared clonotypes between healthy human individuals. The study, taken as a whole, reports: Compared with clonotypes that all four donors shared, non-shared clonotypes had lower generation probabilities.

Points on this clone: Antigen: not known.

Replicate PCRs run on sorted subsets employed approximately 0.2 ug DNA, 25,000 to 35,000 T cell genomes. The assay was immunoSEQ multiplex PCR, and TCRdb's table has in-frame clones only and misses some. The sample lists around 1 million clones; 60% to 85% were seen once. The material sequenced was memory CD4+ T cells sorted from blood. The sample's subset: CD45RA-negative fraction. This clonotype was obtained from a man between 18 and 35 years old in good health.

The CDR3 loop is CASSLDAGGSGANVLTF. In nucleotides, the CDR3 is TGTGCCAGCAGCTTAGACGCTGGGGGCTCTGGGGCCAACGTCCTGACTTTC. This chain connects TRBV7-2 to TRBJ2-6; D tentatively fits TRBD1 or TRBD2 (5 bases each). Germline V gene sequence: CDR1 SGHTA, CDR2 FQGNSA. The V end lost 1 base, the J end lost 0 bases, and 10 bases lay between the germline ends. The CDR3 covers 17 residues.